The rows below give T cell receptor beta chains drawn from one sample of a study of cytomegalovirus exposure and HLA in healthy donors. The protocol was immunoSEQ multiplex PCR, while the TCRdb copy is restricted to in-frame clones and leaves out a portion. The sample contains 180,000 or so clones, about 69% of which appear only once. Sequenced material: PBMCs. These receptors were taken from a male donor in good health and CMV-seronegative. Each CDR3 is given with its conserved first and last residue.

J gene: TRBJ1-1; V gene: TRBV30; CDR3 protein: CAWSGGGARGTEAFF
J gene: TRBJ1-2; V gene: TRBV27; CDR3 protein: CASRPDRGEPNYGYTF
J gene: TRBJ2-7; V gene: TRBV20-1; CDR3 protein: CSARAGYEQYF
J gene: TRBJ2-2; V gene: TRBV7-3; CDR3 protein: CASSPVEDGELFF
J gene: TRBJ1-5; V gene: TRBV28; CDR3 protein: CASSPGTGGHQPQHF
J gene: TRBJ1-2; V gene: TRBV20-1; CDR3 protein: CSASRDYGYTF
J gene: TRBJ1-5; V gene: TRBV28; CDR3 protein: CASSLMGDQPQHF
J gene: TRBJ2-7; V gene: TRBV19; CDR3 protein: CASSMTWSPPYYEQYF
J gene: TRBJ1-5; V gene: TRBV18; CDR3 protein: CASSPADRVEGNQPQHF
J gene: TRBJ2-7; V gene: TRBV19; CDR3 protein: CASSRTPGQESYEQYF
J gene: TRBJ2-1; V gene: TRBV4-3; CDR3 protein: CASSQDGGLAGGPWNEQFF
J gene: TRBJ2-1; V gene: TRBV7-9; CDR3 protein: CASRPTSTEQFF
J gene: TRBJ2-1; V gene: TRBV15; CDR3 protein: CATSKDAAGTVIGEQFF
J gene: TRBJ1-2; V gene: TRBV7-9; CDR3 protein: CASGGGGYTF
J gene: TRBJ1-2; V gene: TRBV6-1; CDR3 protein: CASSRFGTTNYGYTF
J gene: TRBJ1-2; V gene: TRBV28; CDR3 protein: CASSFMMGLIYGYTF
J gene: TRBJ1-3; V gene: TRBV6-5; CDR3 protein: CASSRDSSGNTIYF
J gene: TRBJ1-5; V gene: TRBV2; CDR3 protein: CASSELGQGWQPQHF
J gene: TRBJ1-1; V gene: TRBV16; CDR3 protein: CASSQPHRGGDTEAFF
J gene: TRBJ1-6; V gene: TRBV5-4; CDR3 protein: CASSLAGQGHSPLHF